Listed below are T cell receptor beta chains from one sample, sequenced in a study of shared clonotypes between healthy human individuals. Repertoires were generated with immunoSEQ multiplex PCR, while TCRdb's copy carries only in-frame clones and drops some. The table includes approximately 2.4 million clones, 90% to 97% detected once. Material for sequencing was naive CD4+ T cells sorted from blood. These receptors were obtained from a young man in good health. Each CDR3 is given with its conserved first and last residue. D genes are given only for firm matches. Only part of the rows carry a size: once, few, many, or a class if the clone is expanded.

D,J,V,size,CDR3,DNA
-,TRBJ2-7,TRBV6-1,few,CASIRLGSSYEQYF,TGTGCCAGCATTCGCCTCGGGAGCTCCTACGAGCAGTACTTC
-,TRBJ1-4,TRBV5-1,-,CASSWETGSVGEKLFF,TGCGCCAGCAGCTGGGAAACAGGTTCTGTAGGAGAAAAACTGTTTTTT
-,TRBJ2-3,TRBV2,-,CASSPLRSGRVTDTQYF,TGTGCCAGCAGTCCCCTCCGGTCCGGGAGAGTAACGGATACGCAGTATTTT
-,TRBJ2-2,TRBV28,-,CASRQRDGELFF,TGTGCCAGCAGACAGAGAGACGGGGAGCTGTTTTTT
-,TRBJ1-2,TRBV27,-,CASRKIGYTF,TGTGCCAGCAGGAAGATTGGCTACACCTTC
-,TRBJ2-3,TRBV18,few,CASSRSSFGTDTQYF,TGTGCCAGCTCCCGAAGCTCCTTTGGGACAGATACGCAGTATTTT
TRBD2,TRBJ2-7,TRBV6-1,once,CASIPSGGTTYEQYF,TGTGCCAGCATTCCTAGCGGGGGGACAACCTACGAGCAGTACTTC
-,TRBJ1-6,TRBV5-1,-,CASSLREAGKNSPLHF,TGCGCCAGCAGCCTCAGAGAAGCTGGGAAGAATTCACCCCTCCACTTT
-,TRBJ1-2,TRBV30,-,CALDRGEGGYTF,TGTGCCTTAGACCGGGGGGAAGGTGGCTACACCTTC
-,TRBJ2-5,TRBV30,once,CAWNIQETQYF,TGTGCCTGGAATATACAAGAGACCCAGTACTTC
-,TRBJ1-2,TRBV28,-,CASSPRDYGYTF,TGTGCCAGCAGTCCCCGGGACTATGGCTACACCTTC
TRBD1,TRBJ1-2,TRBV2,-,CASSAGQPGSYGYTF,TGTGCCAGCAGTGCGGGACAGCCAGGGAGCTATGGCTACACCTTC
-,TRBJ1-1,TRBV29-1,few,CSVVGRMNTEAFF,TGCAGCGTTGTAGGCCGGATGAACACTGAAGCTTTCTTT
-,TRBJ2-7,TRBV28,-,CASSYKREQYF,TGTGCCAGCAGTTATAAACGCGAGCAGTACTTC
-,TRBJ1-5,TRBV6-1,-,CASTPTVNQPQHF,TGTGCCAGCACCCCGACAGTTAATCAGCCCCAGCATTTT
-,TRBJ2-1,TRBV15,-,CATSVSPADLYEQFF,TGTGCCACCAGCGTAAGTCCGGCGGACCTCTATGAGCAGTTCTTC
-,TRBJ1-4,TRBV5-4,-,CASSSGLYATNEKLFF,TGTGCCAGCAGTTCCGGCCTATATGCAACTAATGAAAAACTGTTTTTT
TRBD1,TRBJ2-5,TRBV7-9,-,CASREGQGEETQYF,TGTGCCAGCAGGGAGGGACAGGGAGAAGAGACCCAGTACTTC
-,TRBJ1-4,TRBV21-1,once,CASSSIQSNEKLFF,TGTGCCAGCAGCAGTATACAGTCTAATGAAAAACTGTTTTTT
-,TRBJ1-1,TRBV7-8,-,CASSSQTPGVTEAFF,TGTGCCAGCAGCTCCCAGACCCCAGGGGTGACTGAAGCTTTCTTT
-,TRBJ1-2,TRBV7-2,once,CASSSRGGGLPNYGYTF,TGTGCCAGCAGCTCAAGAGGCGGGGGGCTCCCTAACTATGGCTACACCTTC
-,TRBJ2-7,TRBV7-2,few,CASSLTAEQYF,TGTGCCAGCAGCTTAACGGCCGAGCAGTACTTC
-,TRBJ2-2,TRBV5-6,-,CASSRWEGAWTGELFF,TGTGCCAGCAGCCGATGGGAGGGGGCATGGACCGGGGAGCTGTTTTTT
-,TRBJ2-3,TRBV9,-,CASSVAIQVGTDTQYF,TGTGCCAGCAGCGTAGCTATCCAGGTGGGCACAGATACGCAGTATTTT
-,TRBJ2-1,TRBV4-1,-,CASSPSDRTNEQFF,TGCGCCAGCAGCCCGTCGGACAGAACCAATGAGCAGTTCTTC
-,TRBJ1-1,TRBV7-9,-,CASSLRQGRNTEAFF,TGTGCCAGCAGCTTAAGGCAGGGGAGGAACACTGAAGCTTTCTTT
-,TRBJ2-2,TRBV10-3,-,CAIMTQGAGTGELFF,TGTGCCATCATGACCCAAGGGGCAGGAACCGGGGAGCTGTTTTTT
-,TRBJ1-1,TRBV28,once,CASSYSAEAFF,TGTGCCAGCAGTTACAGTGCTGAAGCTTTCTTT
TRBD1,TRBJ1-1,TRBV6-5,-,CASSGRDRGHTEAFF,TGTGCCAGCAGTGGCCGGGACAGGGGTCACACTGAAGCTTTCTTT
-,TRBJ2-3,TRBV29-1,-,CSVEGAAQDTQYF,TGCAGCGTTGAGGGGGCCGCCCAAGATACGCAGTATTTT
-,TRBJ1-4,TRBV5-4,-,CASTSGINEKLFF,TGTGCCAGCACATCCGGGATTAATGAAAAACTGTTTTTT
-,TRBJ2-3,TRBV19,-,CASSISQGGWTDTQYF,TGTGCCAGTAGTATAAGCCAGGGTGGGTGGACAGATACGCAGTATTTT
-,TRBJ2-5,TRBV30,-,CAWSVLGTYFLQETQYF,TGTGCCTGGAGTGTACTAGGGACTTATTTTCTCCAAGAGACCCAGTACTTC
TRBD2,TRBJ2-1,TRBV5-1,-,CASRLLAGGFDEQFF,TGCGCCAGCAGATTACTAGCGGGGGGTTTCGATGAGCAGTTCTTC
TRBD2,TRBJ2-4,TRBV6-5,-,CASGGGSRDIQYF,TGTGCCTCTGGGGGGGGGAGCCGGGACATTCAGTACTTC
TRBD2,TRBJ2-4,TRBV2,once,CASSEGGLVPASKNIQYF,TGTGCCAGCAGTGAGGGGGGACTAGTACCTGCGTCCAAAAACATTCAGTACTTC
-,TRBJ1-2,TRBV5-1,-,CASSLGQLNYGYTF,TGCGCCAGCAGCTTGGGTCAGCTTAACTATGGCTACACCTTC
TRBD2,TRBJ2-1,TRBV10-3,-,CATPPGQAVSGGLYNEQFF,TGTGCCACCCCCCCTGGACAGGCTGTTAGCGGGGGCCTGTACAATGAGCAGTTCTTC
TRBD1,TRBJ2-5,TRBV5-1,-,CASSRGTGGRETQYF,TGCGCCAGCAGCCGGGGGACAGGGGGCCGGGAGACCCAGTACTTC
-,TRBJ2-7,TRBV7-2,-,CASSLSSGLSYEQYF,TGTGCCAGCAGCTTATCAAGCGGGCTCTCCTACGAGCAGTACTTC
-,TRBJ1-1,TRBV6-6,-,CASSSDTEAFF,TGTGCCAGCAGCTCCGACACTGAAGCTTTCTTT
-,TRBJ1-2,TRBV30,-,CAWSVQVRYGYTF,TGTGCCTGGAGTGTACAGGTCCGCTATGGCTACACCTTC
-,TRBJ1-6,TRBV6-5,-,CASSYSATSNSPLHF,TGTGCCAGCAGTTACTCTGCGACAAGCAATTCACCCCTCCACTTT
-,TRBJ2-7,TRBV9,-,CASTGVVGEQYF,TGTGCCAGCACCGGGGTGGTAGGCGAGCAGTACTTC
-,TRBJ1-2,TRBV10-2,once,CASSESGDGYTF,TGCGCCAGCAGTGAGTCAGGTGATGGCTACACCTTC
-,TRBJ2-3,TRBV5-4,-,CASRIDPDIRSDTQYF,TGTGCCAGCAGAATTGACCCAGACATTCGGTCAGATACGCAGTATTTT
-,TRBJ2-2,TRBV11-3,-,CASSLVNTGELFF,TGTGCCAGCAGCTTAGTTAACACCGGGGAGCTGTTTTTT
TRBD1,TRBJ1-4,TRBV6-1,-,CASGGTGDEKLFF,TGTGCCAGCGGGGGGACAGGGGACGAAAAACTGTTTTTT
TRBD2,TRBJ2-3,TRBV5-4,-,CASSQPGLAARDTQYF,TGTGCCAGCAGCCAGCCGGGACTAGCAGCGCGAGATACGCAGTATTTT
-,TRBJ2-1,TRBV5-1,-,CASSLAYSEQFF,TGCGCCAGCAGCTTGGCTTATTCTGAGCAGTTCTTC
TRBD1,TRBJ2-3,TRBV5-1,-,CASSFDRASTDTQYF,TGCGCCAGCAGCTTTGACAGGGCAAGCACAGATACGCAGTATTTT